The entry that follows covers one T cell receptor beta chain sequence. The CDR3 sequence is 15 residues long. V was pared by 1 base and J by 0 bases, with 3 bases of the junction left unmatched. The germline gives CDR1 MGHRA, CDR2 YSYEKL. This record comes from a study of blood T cell repertoires in COVID-19. Study information: Some COVID-19 samples were acute and others convalescent; all came from the United States, Italy and Spain. The cDNA or gDNA used as material had been derived from T cells, B-cell-depleted T cells, or PBMCs.

Methods used by the authors: Reference gene primer amplification gave nucleated cell count estimates. The repertoire was sequenced with immunoSEQ multiplex PCR; TCRdb's copy has only in-frame clones and lacks some. D and trimming come from the DNA, and the V and J calls and clone size come from that table. Of 68,000 or so clones listed, 88% are singletons. This clonotype was obtained from a human donor in a cohort sampled during active COVID-19. Sequencing input: peripheral blood. The gene calls are TRBV4-1 and TRBJ2-7; 7 nucleotides agree with TRBD1. Here the CDR3 reads CASSQAWDSSYEQYF. The CDR3 DNA reads as TGCGCCAGCAGCCAAGCCTGGGACAGCTCCTACGAGCAGTACTTC.